These 21 T cell receptor beta chains originate from one sample sequenced in a study of CD8+ T cells in alopecia areata. The study team obtained lesional scalp punch biopsies and peripheral blood from alopecia areata patients. Extracted from the samples, RNA was reverse transcribed into cDNA to serve as the sequencing template. Clones were sequenced by immunoSEQ multiplex PCR, and TCRdb holds only the in-frame ones, with some missing. The sample carries 15,000 to 17,000 clones, about 61% recorded once. Source material: skin. All receptors derive from a human donor with alopecia areata.

This sequence joins TRBV11-2 and TRBJ1-5, with D tentatively TRBD1 (5 bases). The CDR3 has 15 residues. Looked up from germline, CDR1 is SGHAT and CDR2 is FQNNGV. The V and J ends lost 0 bases and 7 bases respectively, with 13 bases between them. CDR3 protein: CASSLDLEGYQPQHF. Written as DNA, the CDR3 is TGTGCCAGCAGCTTAGATCTGGAGGGGTACCAGCCCCAGCATTTT.

The chain carries TRBV9 and TRBJ2-3, with 8 bases aligning to TRBD2. V lost 7 bases, J lost 3 bases, and 4 bases stayed unmatched. The CDR3 loop spans 13 amino acids. From germline, CDR1 is SGDLS and CDR2 YYNGEE. CDR3 sequence: CASSASGTDTQYF. The DNA for the CDR3 is TGTGCCAGCTCTGCTAGCGGGACAGATACGCAGTATTTT.

The CDR3: CASSKNRDHYEQYF. The CDR3 DNA follows: TGTGCCAGCAGTAAAAACCGGGACCACTACGAGCAGTACTTC. J is TRBJ2-7 and V is TRBV27, with D perhaps TRBD1 or TRBD2 (5 bases each). The length of the CDR3 is 14 residues. Germline V gives CDR1 MNHEY, CDR2 SMNVEV (reference sequence). Trimming removed 5 bases from V and 3 bases from J, with 14 bases in between.

The V gene is TRBV2, the J gene TRBJ2-7; TRBD1 aligns across 7 bases. With 6 bases clipped from V and 2 bases from J, the junction kept 7 bases outside the gene matches. Germline CDR1 reads SNHLY; CDR2 reads FYNNEI. The CDR3 length is 14 residues. Here the CDR3 reads CASRRQGPAYEQYF. CDR3 nucleotide sequence: TGTGCCAGCAGGCGACAGGGACCCGCCTACGAGCAGTACTTC.

This clone was seen only a few times. V and J are TRBV5-6 and TRBJ2-3, with D possibly matching TRBD1 (7 bases). Trimming pared 4 bases from V and 0 bases from J, leaving 15 bases between. From germline, CDR1 is SGHDT and CDR2 YYEEEE. The CDR3 has 16 residues. DNA of the CDR3: TGTGCCAGCAGCCGCCAGACAGGGACTAGCACAGATACGCAGTATTTT. Residues: CASSRQTGTSTDTQYF. Full variable domain (outside the CDR3, taken from reference TRBV5-6 and TRBJ2-3): DAGVTQSPTHLIKTRGQQVTLRCSPKSGHDTVSWYQQALGQGPQFIFQYYEEEERQRGNFPDRFSGHQFPNYSSELNVNALLLGDSALYLCASSRQTGTSTDTQYFGPGTRLTVL.

The chain uses TRBV10-3 and TRBJ1-3; D call uncertain. Germline CDR1 and CDR2: ENHRY and SYGVKD. The CDR3 runs 15 residues. Trimming took 4 bases from V and 0 from J, leaving 10 bases between them. Written as DNA, the CDR3 is TGTGCCATCAGTGCCCAGGCTACCTCTGGAAACACCATATATTTT. This sequence encodes CAISAQATSGNTIYF.

The chain recombines TRBV29-1 with TRBJ2-7; 7 bases agree with TRBD1. The CDR3 sequence is 12 residues long. From germline, CDR1 is SQVTM and CDR2 ANQGSEA. With 7 bases clipped from V and 7 bases from J, the junction kept 10 bases outside the gene matches. CDR3 region: CSGGSTDREQYF. In nucleotides, the CDR3 is TGCAGCGGAGGATCCACGGACAGGGAGCAGTACTTC.

The chain carries TRBV7-8 and TRBJ2-7, with 8 bases that match TRBD2. Trimming cost V 1 base and J 7 bases; bases outside gene matches: 9. From germline, CDR1 is SGHVS and CDR2 FQNEAQ. The CDR3 sequence is 15 residues long. The CDR3 protein is CASSLVAGGPREQYF. In DNA, the CDR3 is TGTGCCAGCAGCTTAGTGGCGGGAGGTCCCCGTGAGCAGTACTTC.

J is TRBJ1-2 and V is TRBV6-5; D might be TRBD1 (5 bases). Germline V gene data show CDR1 as MNHEY and CDR2 as SVGAGI. This CDR3 has 12 amino acids. Trimming stripped 7 bases from V and 4 bases from J, with 10 bases between. CDR3 coding DNA: TGTGCCAGCACCGGGGACCTCTATGGCTACACCTTC. Translated, it gives CASTGDLYGYTF.

The chain links TRBV12-5 to TRBJ1-1; no firm D call. The CDR3 is 12 amino acids. Germline V gene data show CDR1 as LGHNT and CDR2 as FRNRAP. Trimming removed 3 bases from V and 5 bases from J, with 7 bases in between. The CDR3 nucleotides read TGTGCTAGTGGTTTTTCGGGGACTGAAGCTTTCTTT. Translation gives CASGFSGTEAFF.

In its sample, this clone was seen a few times. This rearrangement joins TRBV27 to TRBJ2-2, with a tentative D call TRBD1 (6 bases). Trimming cost V 6 bases and J 5 bases, with 10 bases left between them. This CDR3 has 13 amino acids. Germline values: CDR1 MNHEY, CDR2 SMNVEV (reference sequence). The CDR3 region is CASRDSWTGELFF. CDR3 in DNA: TGTGCCAGCAGGGACAGTTGGACCGGGGAGCTGTTTTTT.

In its sample, this clone was seen a few times. The V and J genes are TRBV6-1 and TRBJ1-3; D might be TRBD1 (5 bases). Between the trimmed V and J ends, which lost 3 bases and 7 bases, there was a span of 10 bases. The CDR3 runs to 13 residues. CDR1 and CDR2 from the germline V gene are MNHNS and SASEGT. The CDR3 region is CASSDPGWNTIYF. In DNA, the CDR3 is TGTGCCAGCAGTGACCCAGGGTGGAACACCATATATTTT.

Points on this clone: Other nucleotide sequences in the sample specify the same CDR3. The DNA for the CDR3 is TGTGCCAGTAGGAACCCGGCCAATTACAATGAGCAGTTCTTC. It yields the protein CASRNPANYNEQFF. This chain uses TRBV19 with TRBJ2-1; D ambiguous. This CDR3 comprises 14 residues. V was clipped by 6 bases and J by 4 bases, with 13 bases between them. Germline V gene lookup returns CDR1 LNHDA and CDR2 SQIVND (reference sequence).

By share, this clone ranks as medium-sized. The rearrangement uses TRBV28 and TRBJ1-1; D is uncertain. V lost 10 bases and J lost 1, with 16 bases in between. Germline V gene sequence: CDR1 MDHEN, CDR2 SYDVKM. This CDR3 spans 14 amino acids. The DNA for the CDR3 is TGTGCCACCTTTTGGGGAGGCTCGAACACTGAAGCTTTCTTT. As protein: CATFWGGSNTEAFF.

This clone was picked up a small number of times. Germline is not matched at one junction end, which may reflect a read error. V gene TRBV7-7 combines with J gene TRBJ2-2, with D possibly matching TRBD2 (5 bases). Germline V CDR1 and CDR2: SSHAT, FNYEAQ (reference sequence). This CDR3 has 14 amino acids. In DNA form, the CDR3 reads TGTGCTAGCAGCTCCACTAGGGACACCGGGGAGCTGTTTTTT. This translates into CASSSTRDTGELFF. Full variable domain (missing parts from reference TRBV7-7 and TRBJ2-2): GAGVSQSPRYKVTKRGQDVTLRCDPISSHATLYWYQQALGQGPEFLTYFNYEAQPDKSGLPSDRFSAERPEGSISTLTIQRTEQRDSAMYRCASSSTRDTGELFFGEGSRLTVL.

This clone occurred once. In DNA, the CDR3 is TGTGCCAGCAGCGTAGGCTGGATATCGAACACTGAAGCTTTCTTT. Translating it yields CASSVGWISNTEAFF. The chain uses TRBV9 and TRBJ1-1; D gene uncertain. Deletions cut 0 bases from V and 1 base from J, with 10 bases between. This CDR3 region has 15 residues. Germline V gene lookup returns CDR1 SGDLS and CDR2 YYNGEE.

The gene calls are TRBV5-8 and TRBJ1-1; TRBD1 agrees at 8 bases. The CDR3 spans 16 residues. The V gene's germline CDR1 is SGHTS and CDR2 YDEGEE. With V trimmed by 2 bases and J by 4 bases, 10 bases remained unmatched. The CDR3 spells CASSFTQGVFGTEAFF. The CDR3 DNA sequence: TGTGCCAGCAGCTTTACACAGGGGGTTTTTGGCACTGAAGCTTTCTTT.

The V gene is TRBV5-6, the J gene TRBJ2-1; D gene uncertain. CDR3 length: 15 amino acids. V was clipped by 2 bases and J by 11 bases, with 20 bases between them. Germline V CDR1 and CDR2: SGHDT, YYEEEE. The CDR3 DNA reads as TGTGCCAGCAGCTTAAGATCGACTCAGCCAAGGCAGCAGTTCTTC. Its protein product is CASSLRSTQPRQQFF.

CDR3 sequence (DNA): TGTGCCAGCAGTTACCCGGGGAGTGGCTACACCTTC. It specifies CASSYPGSGYTF. The gene calls are TRBV6-6 and TRBJ1-2, with D unclear. This CDR3 is built from 12 residues. Germline V gene lookup returns CDR1 MNHNY and CDR2 SVGAGI (reference sequence). Trimming took off 2 bases at V and 7 bases at J, with 8 bases between the two ends.

This rearrangement joins TRBV19 to TRBJ1-2, with D possibly being TRBD1 (5 bases). Trimming stripped 6 bases from V and 4 bases from J, with 12 bases between. Germline V gene lookup returns CDR1 LNHDA and CDR2 SQIVND (reference sequence). The length of the CDR3 is 13 residues. The CDR3 sequence: CASSGTVFYGYTF. The CDR3 nucleotides are TGTGCCAGTAGCGGGACTGTGTTCTATGGCTACACCTTC. Based on the CDR3 plus reference TRBV19 and TRBJ1-2, the full variable domain is DGGITQSPKYLFRKEGQNVTLSCEQNLNHDAMYWYRQDPGQGLRLIYYSQIVNDFQKGDIAEGYSVSREKKESFPLTVTSAQKNPTAFYLCASSGTVFYGYTFGSGTRLTVV.

This sequence joins TRBV2 and TRBJ1-4; 8 nucleotides agree with TRBD1. Unmatched junction bases numbered 4, after V lost 6 bases and J lost 7 bases. Germline V gene lookup returns CDR1 SNHLY and CDR2 FYNNEI. This CDR3 comprises 13 residues. CDR3 coding DNA: TGTGCCAGCAGGCCAGACAGGGGTGAAAAACTGTTTTTT. This gives the protein CASRPDRGEKLFF.